This TCR beta chain was identified in a study of beta chain features in type 1 diabetes. Overall study findings and caveats: Across patients, naive, central memory and Treg TCRB repertoires exhibited apparently greater similarity than was observed across healthy donors.

CDR1 and CDR2 (germline): MNHEY, SMNVEV (reference sequence). The CDR3 extends over 19 amino acids. Trimming removed 1 base from V and 1 base from J; junction bases left unmatched: 13. Isolated RNA was reverse transcribed in full, so expressed TCRB transcripts were sequenced. The assay was immunoSEQ multiplex PCR, and TCRdb's table has in-frame clones only and misses some. Among over 300,000 clones listed, approximately 8.2% were seen once. Remarks on this clone: The target antigen is unknown.

This clonotype originated in a woman aged 18-29 years in good health. The chain joins TRBV27 to TRBJ2-5; 9 bases are shared with TRBD2. What was sequenced was central memory CD4+ T cells from blood. As DNA, the CDR3 is TGTGCCAGCAGTTTATTCCCAACCGCTAGCGGGGCCGGCCAAGAGACCCAGTACTTC. Translating gives CASSLFPTASGAGQETQYF.